One and the same sample provided the 24 T cell receptor beta chains below, sequenced in a study of T cell changes during pregnancy in multiple sclerosis. Produced via immunoSEQ multiplex PCR; TCRdb's table is partial and in-frame only. The sample lists around 30,000 clones, approximately 94% occurring once. The specimen comprised CD8+ T cells from peripheral blood mononuclear cells, sampled before pregnancy. The receptors were gathered from a female donor with multiple sclerosis, enrolled in a pregnancy study.

V and J are TRBV7-9 and TRBJ2-7, with 8 bases that match TRBD1. The germline V gene has CDR1 SEHNR and CDR2 FQNEAQ (reference sequence). The CDR3 spans 15 residues. The J segment lost 3 bases and the V segment lost 5 bases, leaving 9 bases of the junction unmatched. Here the CDR3 DNA reads TGTGCCAGCAGCGATCCAGGGGGCTTCCTCTACGAGCAGTACTTC. Translating gives CASSDPGGFLYEQYF.

This chain joins TRBV28 and TRBJ1-1; 7 bases map to TRBD1. With 8 bases clipped from V and 6 bases from J, the junction kept 12 bases outside the gene matches. The CDR3 loop spans 14 amino acids. Germline-derived CDR1 and CDR2 are MDHEN and SYDVKM. Here the CDR3 DNA reads TGTGCCAGCTTGTTGACAGGGTTAGGAGCTGAAGCTTTCTTT. Its translation: CASLLTGLGAEAFF.

This chain links TRBV28 with TRBJ2-1; TRBD2 matches at 7 bases. The CDR3 totals 16 residues. Germline V CDR1 and CDR2: MDHEN, SYDVKM. J lost 0 bases, V lost 5 bases, and 7 bases had no gene match. The CDR3 spells CASSPMSGGSYNEQFF. The DNA for the CDR3 is TGTGCCAGCAGTCCCATGTCGGGAGGCTCCTACAATGAGCAGTTCTTC.

The V call is TRBV9, the J call TRBJ1-4, with D possibly matching TRBD1 (6 bases). Trimming took 4 bases from V and 0 from J, leaving 13 bases between them. Germline assignment: CDR1 SGDLS and CDR2 YYNGEE. This CDR3 spans 16 amino acids. The CDR3 protein is CASSLTPGATNEKLFF. The CDR3 DNA reads TGTGCCAGCAGCTTAACTCCAGGGGCAACTAATGAAAAACTGTTTTTT. Combining the CDR3 with reference TRBV9 and TRBJ1-4 gives the whole variable domain DSGVTQTPKHLITATGQRVTLRCSPRSGDLSVYWYQQSLDQGLQFLIQYYNGEERAKGNILERFSAQQFPDLHSELNLSSLELGDSALYFCASSLTPGATNEKLFFGSGTQLSVL.

This sequence joins TRBV2 and TRBJ2-7; D uncertain. The CDR3 is 13 amino acids. Germline V gene sequence: CDR1 SNHLY, CDR2 FYNNEI. V was clipped by 2 bases and J by 6 bases, with 11 bases between them. CDR3 in DNA: TGTGCCAGCAGTGAACTTGTGAGGTTCGAGCAGTACTTC. It is translated as CASSELVRFEQYF.

V gene TRBV11-3 combines with J gene TRBJ1-6, with 7 positions matching TRBD1. V lost 1 base and J lost 7; bases outside the gene matches: 1. This CDR3 is built from 14 residues. In germline, CDR1 is SGHNT, CDR2 YENEEA. The CDR3 sequence: CASSLGGQNSPLHF. In DNA, the CDR3 is TGTGCCAGCAGCTTAGGGGGACAGAATTCACCCCTCCACTTT.

The rearrangement uses TRBV2 and TRBJ2-6, with 7 bases lining up with TRBD2. This CDR3 region has 13 residues. The germline gives CDR1 SNHLY, CDR2 FYNNEI. Trimming removed 6 bases from V and 12 bases from J; junction bases left unmatched: 8. CDR3 sequence reads: CASRAGLTPVLTF. The DNA of the CDR3 is TGTGCCAGCAGAGCGGGACTTACACCCGTCCTGACTTTC.

The chain is built from TRBV10-2 and TRBJ2-7, with D hard to call. The CDR3 is 14 residues long. CDR1 and CDR2 (germline): WSHSY, SAAADI. Trimming stripped 2 bases from V and 2 bases from J, with 10 bases between. The CDR3 DNA reads as TGCGCCAGCAGTGAGGGAGTCGTTACCTACGAGCAGTACTTC. Translated, it gives CASSEGVVTYEQYF.

V is TRBV27 and J is TRBJ2-7, with TRBD2 identical over 12 bases. The CDR3 has 15 amino acids. CDR1 is MNHEY, CDR2 SMNVEV, per germline (reference sequence). Unmatched junction bases numbered 8, after V lost 6 bases and J lost 5 bases. CDR3 coding DNA: TGTGCCAGCAGGCAGCTAGCGGGAGGGCCTAACGAGCAGTACTTC. Its translation: CASRQLAGGPNEQYF.

The chain is built from TRBV6-4 and TRBJ2-1; 12 bases are shared with TRBD1. V dropped 2 bases and J dropped 8; count of bases not matched to a gene: 1. Germline V gene lookup returns CDR1 MRHNA and CDR2 SNTAGT. There are 14 residues in the CDR3. CDR3 nucleotides: TGTGCCAGCAGTGACGGGACAGGGGGCCATGAGCAGTTCTTC. Its protein is CASSDGTGGHEQFF.

In this sample, this clone is medium-sized. The chain combines TRBV6-4 with TRBJ2-1, with unresolved D. The CDR3 is 13 residues long. V lost 0 bases, J lost 4 bases, and 4 bases lay in between. The germline V gene has CDR1 MRHNA and CDR2 SNTAGT. CDR3 bases: TGTGCCAGCAGTGACTCAGAGTACAATGAGCAGTTCTTC. It specifies CASSDSEYNEQFF.

V and J are TRBV18 and TRBJ2-2; 10 bases agree with TRBD1. Germline lookup yields CDR1 KGHSH and CDR2 LQKENI. The CDR3 totals 16 residues. V was clipped by 2 bases and J by 4 bases; unmatched bases: 4. CDR3 protein: CASSPRDRGFTGELFF. The CDR3 nucleotides are TGTGCCAGCTCACCAAGGGACAGGGGATTCACCGGGGAGCTGTTTTTT.

This sequence joins TRBV4-2 and TRBJ1-2, with D perhaps TRBD1 (6 bases). The V and J ends lost 1 base and 4 bases respectively, with 16 bases between them. This CDR3 region has 16 residues. The germline gives CDR1 LGHNA, CDR2 YNFKEQ. The chain's CDR3 is CASSQGTASALYGYTF. The CDR3 DNA is TGTGCCAGCAGCCAAGGGACAGCCTCAGCCCTCTATGGCTACACCTTC.

The V and J genes are TRBV9 and TRBJ2-7; 7 bases map to TRBD1. With 4 bases clipped from V and 2 bases from J, the junction kept 6 bases outside the gene matches. There are 14 residues in the CDR3. Germline V gene data show CDR1 as SGDLS and CDR2 as YYNGEE. CDR3 loop: CASSPSTGPYEQYF. The DNA of the CDR3 is TGTGCCAGCAGCCCTTCGACAGGGCCCTACGAGCAGTACTTC.

The chain combines TRBV7-9 with TRBJ2-1; 7 bases are a match to TRBD2. Germline lookup yields CDR1 SEHNR and CDR2 FQNEAQ (reference sequence). V lost 3 bases to trimming and J lost 0 bases; unmatched junction nucleotides: 2. The length of the CDR3 is 15 residues. The CDR3 sequence is CASSFGGSSYNEQFF. The DNA for the CDR3 is TGTGCCAGCAGCTTCGGGGGGAGCTCCTACAATGAGCAGTTCTTC.

The chain has TRBV2 and TRBJ2-7; 9 bases map to TRBD1. CDR1 is SNHLY and CDR2 is FYNNEI in the germline V gene. The CDR3 is 14 amino acids. Germline trimming cut 6 bases from V and 6 bases from J; bases unmatched to any gene: 9. This CDR3 reads CASSLGQGRIEQYF. DNA of the CDR3: TGTGCCAGCAGCCTTGGACAGGGGAGGATCGAGCAGTACTTC.

This clone was seen only once. V is TRBV6-4 and J is TRBJ2-2; D perhaps matches TRBD2 (5 bases). This CDR3 contains 15 residues. Germline loops: CDR1 MRHNA, CDR2 SNTAGT. V was trimmed by 2 bases and J by 4 bases, leaving 11 bases between them. CDR3 sequence reads: CASSDPRDGTGELFF. The CDR3 DNA reads TGTGCCAGCAGTGACCCGAGGGATGGCACCGGGGAGCTGTTTTTT.

The chain couples TRBV28 to TRBJ2-1, with 14 bases that match TRBD2. The V segment lost 3 bases and the J segment 8 bases; nucleotides outside the gene matches: 12. Germline-derived CDR1 and CDR2 are MDHEN and SYDVKM. This CDR3 spans 18 amino acids. CDR3 nucleotide sequence: TGTGCCAGCAGTTTCTCCCCGGCCGGGACTAGCGGGAGTGATGAGCAGTTCTTC. Its translation is CASSFSPAGTSGSDEQFF.

This chain links TRBV27 with TRBJ1-5; D call uncertain. The germline CDR1 and CDR2 sequences are MNHEY and SMNVEV (reference sequence). This CDR3 spans 16 amino acids. Trimming removed 3 bases at V and 0 bases at J, with 12 bases between. The CDR3 DNA is TGTGCCAGCAGTTTGGAGGCTCCCTATAGCAATCAGCCCCAGCATTTT. It encodes CASSLEAPYSNQPQHF.

The chain links TRBV7-9 to TRBJ2-7, with a tentative D call TRBD1 (6 bases). CDR1 is SEHNR, CDR2 FQNEAQ, per germline (reference sequence). This CDR3 has 13 residues. The V gene lost 5 bases and the J gene lost 3 bases, with 11 bases spanning the gap. The CDR3 DNA follows: TGTGCCAGCAGCCCCAGGGACAACTACGAGCAGTACTTC. It is translated as CASSPRDNYEQYF.

The rearrangement uses TRBV27 and TRBJ1-2; 7 bases line up with TRBD1. Germline V CDR1 and CDR2: MNHEY, SMNVEV (reference sequence). The CDR3 has 15 residues. Germline trimming cut 5 bases from V and 8 bases from J; bases unmatched to any gene: 14. The CDR3 nucleotides read TGTGCCAGCAGTCCCCGACAGGGCCAGATAAGGGGCTACACCTTC. Its translation is CASSPRQGQIRGYTF.

The V gene is TRBV14, the J gene TRBJ2-1, with D perhaps matching TRBD1 (5 bases). V lost 1 base and J 0 bases, leaving 13 bases between the germline ends. This CDR3 has 17 residues. Germline V gene sequence: CDR1 SGHDN, CDR2 FVKESK. CDR3 nucleotide sequence: TGTGCCAGCAGCCAAGGTGAAGGGGTCCTCTCCTACAATGAGCAGTTCTTC. As protein: CASSQGEGVLSYNEQFF.

Remarks on this clone: Other nucleotide sequences in the sample specify the same CDR3. The chain uses TRBV2 and TRBJ1-4; tentative D call: TRBD1 (5 bases). Germline V lookup: CDR1 SNHLY, CDR2 FYNNEI. Trimming cost V 4 bases and J 7 bases, with 19 bases left between them. The CDR3 runs 16 residues. CDR3 protein: CASSVEDAHRSEKLFF. As DNA, the CDR3 is TGTGCCAGCAGTGTTGAGGATGCTCACAGGAGTGAAAAACTGTTTTTT. The entire variable domain, with the rest obtained from reference TRBV2 and TRBJ1-4, is as follows: EPEVTQTPSHQVTQMGQEVILRCVPISNHLYFYWYRQILGQKVEFLVSFYNNEISEKSEIFDDQFSVERPDGSNFTLKIRSTKLEDSAMYFCASSVEDAHRSEKLFFGSGTQLSVL.

This sequence joins TRBV21-1 and TRBJ2-7; TRBD1 is the table's D call, not checked against the DNA. TRBV21-1 constitutes a pseudogene. This CDR3 is 13 amino acids long. The CDR3 coding sequence is TGTGCCAGCAGCACGGACAGACACTACGAGCAGTACTTC. It specifies CASSTDRHYEQYF.